One sample yielded the 23 T cell receptor beta chains listed below, sequenced in a study of vaccination and CD4 T cells after COVID-19. CD4+ T cells that had been cultured provided DNA sequenced with the Oncomine TCR Beta short-read assay. Each CDR3 protein is one row after TCRdb ran MiXCR on the PCR reads. The sample lists some 8,200 distinct CDR3 sequences, about 68% seen once, with about 19% in the top ten. Their recognized antigens are unknown. As for treatment: approximately nine-day PBMC culture with coronavirus spike peptide pools or control peptides (ViraFEST assay). The material sequenced was CD4+ T cells from blood, cultured in vitro. These receptors originate from a human donor who had recovered from COVID-19.

The chain couples TRBV20-1 to TRBJ2-4, with 11 nucleotides matching TRBD2. The CDR3 has 19 residues. V shed 1 base and J 1 base; nucleotides not matched to a gene: 12. CDR1 and CDR2 (germline): DFQATT, SNEGSKA (reference sequence). CDR3 loop: CSARVLVTSGSNAKNIQYF. The CDR3 DNA reads TGCAGTGCTAGAGTATTGGTAACTAGCGGGAGTAATGCCAAAAACATTCAGTACTTC.

The chain joins TRBV28 to TRBJ2-7; 7 nucleotides line up with TRBD1. CDR1 and CDR2 from the germline V gene are MDHEN and SYDVKM. This CDR3 contains 14 residues. V gave up 7 bases and J gave up 5 bases; unmatched junction bases: 11. CDR3 in amino acids: CASTPGTVDNEQYF. The DNA of the CDR3 is TGTGCCAGCACCCCCGGGACAGTCGACAACGAGCAGTACTTC.

The rearrangement links TRBV7-9 to TRBJ1-6, with TRBD1 as a possible D gene (5 bases). Germline V CDR1 and CDR2: SEHNR, FQNEAQ (reference sequence). The CDR3 is made up of 13 amino acids. V lost 5 bases, J lost 9 bases, and 11 bases lay in between. CDR3 region: CASSPSGGSPLHF. CDR3 nucleotide sequence: TGTGCCAGCAGCCCAAGCGGGGGTTCACCCCTCCACTTT. Complete variable domain (other parts from reference TRBV7-9 and TRBJ1-6): DTGVSQNPRHKITKRGQNVTFRCDPISEHNRLYWYRQTLGQGPEFLTYFQNEAQLEKSRLLSDRFSAERPKGSFSTLEIQRTEQGDSAMYLCASSPSGGSPLHFGNGTRLTVT.

The genes are TRBV6-1 and TRBJ2-7, with D hard to call. Germline lookup yields CDR1 MNHNS and CDR2 SASEGT. The CDR3 has 12 amino acids. V dropped 7 bases and J dropped 5 bases, with 12 bases sitting between them. The CDR3 region is CASTDSSDEQYF. The DNA for the CDR3 is TGTGCCAGCACCGACTCCTCGGACGAGCAGTACTTC.

The chain joins TRBV20-1 to TRBJ1-5; unclear D gene. Germline CDR1 DFQATT, CDR2 SNEGSKA (reference sequence). The CDR3 consists of 14 residues. V shed 3 bases and J shed 6 bases, with 15 bases lying between them. CDR3 bases: TGCAGTGCTAGCGGAAGTTACTCAACTCAGCCCCAGCATTTT. It encodes CSASGSYSTQPQHF.

The V and J genes are TRBV20-1 and TRBJ1-2; D uncertain. Germline lookup yields CDR1 DFQATT and CDR2 SNEGSKA (reference sequence). V lost 8 bases and J lost 5, with 21 bases in between. This CDR3 is built from 14 residues. The CDR3 region is CSPRSGGSSYGYTF. The CDR3 nucleotides read TGCAGTCCGAGATCAGGAGGCTCCTCTTATGGCTACACCTTC.

In regard to this clonotype: At one of its ends the junction is not consistent with the germline gene, which may arise from a read error. This chain links TRBV5-3 with TRBJ1-6; TRBD1 is a possible D gene (5 bases). TRBV5-3 is classed as an ORF, of uncertain function. CDR3 length: 13 residues. The CDR3 here is CASSLDRRAPLHF. The DNA for the CDR3 is TGTGCCAGCAGCTTGGACCGCAGGGCACCCCTCCACTTT.

The chain is built from TRBV10-1 and TRBJ2-2, with 10 bases fitting TRBD1. The CDR3 is 17 amino acids. V shed 7 bases and J 3 bases; nucleotides not matched to a gene: 11. Germline lookup yields CDR1 WNHNN and CDR2 SYGVQD (reference sequence). In DNA, the CDR3 is TGCGCCAGCATAGAGATCCGACAGGGGGCCGACACCGGGGAGCTGTTTTTT. Its protein product is CASIEIRQGADTGELFF.

The chain links TRBV20-1 to TRBJ1-1; 7 positions agree with TRBD1. Germline assignment: CDR1 DFQATT and CDR2 SNEGSKA (reference sequence). The CDR3 spans 12 residues. The CDR3 DNA is TGCAGCGCGTGCGAGGGGGCCGGTGAAGCTTTCTTT. It translates to CSACEGAGEAFF.

The J gene is TRBJ2-7, the V gene TRBV20-1; D is unresolved. The CDR3 is made up of 13 amino acids. CDR1 and CDR2 (germline): DFQATT, SNEGSKA (reference sequence). V lost 5 bases and J lost 1, with 12 bases in between. The CDR3, as DNA: TGCAGTGCTGGCGCGACCGGTTCCTACGAGCAGTACTTC. The encoded protein is CSAGATGSYEQYF.

This clonotype was counted only a few times. This rearrangement joins TRBV20-1 to TRBJ1-5; D remains unclear. Looked up from germline, CDR1 is DFQATT and CDR2 is SNEGSKA (reference sequence). V was clipped by 3 bases and J by 2 bases, with 17 bases between them. CDR3 length equals 16 residues. The CDR3 loop is CSASPPRGVGNQPQHF. CDR3 nucleotides: TGCAGTGCTAGTCCCCCCCGGGGAGTCGGCAATCAGCCCCAGCATTTT.

This clonotype has only a few counts. The chain employs TRBV28 and TRBJ1-5; unclear D gene. CDR1 and CDR2 from the germline V gene are MDHEN and SYDVKM. This CDR3 has 15 amino acids. V was trimmed by 4 bases and J by 2 bases, leaving 12 bases between them. CDR3 sequence: CASSYRRVGNQPQHF. The CDR3 DNA reads TGTGCCAGCAGTTATCGACGGGTTGGCAATCAGCCCCAGCATTTT.

V usage is TRBV12-3 or TRBV12-4 and J usage is TRBJ2-2; tentatively, D is TRBD2 (5 bases). The CDR3 sequence is 16 residues long. With 0 bases removed from V and 1 base from J, the gap between germline ends came to 9 bases. The DNA of the CDR3 is TGTGCCAGCAGTTTAGCGCTAGCCCGGAACACCGGGGAGCTGTTTTTT. This encodes CASSLALARNTGELFF.

The chain carries TRBV6-1 and TRBJ2-7; D is uncertain. This CDR3 has 16 residues. Trimming took off 9 bases at V and 2 bases at J, with 23 bases between the two ends. Looked up from germline, CDR1 is MNHNS and CDR2 is SASEGT. CDR3 amino acids: CASWMGSVQGTYEQYF. The CDR3 DNA reads as TGTGCCAGTTGGATGGGATCAGTACAAGGAACCTACGAGCAGTACTTC.

This clonotype was counted a few times. The rearrangement uses TRBV24-1 and TRBJ2-3; D perhaps matches TRBD2 (6 bases). The CDR3 contains 16 residues. V was cut by 5 bases and J by 2 bases, with 16 bases left in between. CDR1 and CDR2 (germline): KGHDR, SFDVKD. This CDR3 is CATSVGRDFYTDTQYF. As DNA, the CDR3 is TGTGCCACCAGTGTGGGGCGGGACTTCTACACAGATACGCAGTATTTT.

The chain combines TRBV6-1 with TRBJ1-1; D is perhaps TRBD1 (6 bases). Looked up from germline, CDR1 is MNHNS and CDR2 is SASEGT. The CDR3 length is 14 residues. The ends were cut back, 6 bases at V and 1 base at J, with 12 bases in the middle. The CDR3 reads CASRGGKWNTEAFF. CDR3 in DNA: TGTGCCAGCAGAGGGGGAAAATGGAACACTGAAGCTTTCTTT.

The chain is built from TRBV6-1 and TRBJ1-2, with D hard to call. Deletions cut 6 bases from V and 5 bases from J, with 16 bases between. There are 14 residues in the CDR3. The germline V gene encodes CDR1 MNHNS and CDR2 SASEGT. The CDR3 loop reads CASRPLGWTYGYTF. For the CDR3, the DNA is TGTGCCAGCAGGCCTCTGGGTTGGACTTATGGCTACACCTTC.

This rearrangement joins TRBV20-1 to TRBJ1-3; 8 nucleotides agree with TRBD1. The junction had 11 bases not matched to a gene; V was cut back by 7 bases and J by 3 bases. The CDR3 length is 15 residues. Germline V CDR1 and CDR2: DFQATT, SNEGSKA (reference sequence). The CDR3 region has the DNA TGCAGTGTTGGGCAGGGGGCGGGCGGTGGAAACACCATATATTTT. Its translation: CSVGQGAGGGNTIYF.

The chain joins TRBV19 to TRBJ2-5; D not resolved. Trimming pared 3 bases from V and 2 bases from J, leaving 10 bases between. Germline loops: CDR1 LNHDA, CDR2 SQIVND (reference sequence). This CDR3 is built from 14 residues. The CDR3: CASSMGGQQETQYF. DNA for the CDR3: TGTGCCAGTAGTATGGGTGGGCAGCAAGAGACCCAGTACTTC.

This clonotype was counted between two and nine times. V usage is TRBV5-1 and J usage is TRBJ2-5, with D possibly being TRBD2 (6 bases). The V end was cut by 0 bases, the J end by 7 bases, with 16 bases between. CDR1 is SGHRS and CDR2 is YFSETQ in the germline V gene. The length of the CDR3 is 15 residues. The CDR3 spells CASSLGVGLGGTQYF. Here the CDR3 DNA reads TGCGCCAGCAGCTTGGGGGTCGGCCTGGGGGGGACCCAGTACTTC. Supplemented by reference TRBV5-1 and TRBJ2-5, the full variable domain reads KAGVTQTPRYLIKTRGQQVTLSCSPISGHRSVSWYQQTPGQGLQFLFEYFSETQRNKGNFPGRFSGRQFSNSRSEMNVSTLELGDSALYLCASSLGVGLGGTQYFGPGTRLLVL.

In the case of this clonotype: The junction departs from germline at one end; a sequencing error may be responsible. V gene TRBV7-8 combines with J gene TRBJ1-5, with D uncertain. CDR1 and CDR2 (germline): SGHVS, FQNEAQ. This CDR3 has 14 residues. The CDR3: CACSLREGNQPQHF. In DNA form, the CDR3 reads TGTGCCTGCAGCTTGAGGGAGGGCAATCAGCCCCAGCATTTT.

This clonotype occurred a few times. The chain has TRBV5-4 and TRBJ1-2, with D possibly being TRBD1 (5 bases). V was cut by 3 bases and J by 3 bases, with 9 bases left in between. Per germline, CDR1 SGHNT and CDR2 YYREEE (reference sequence). The CDR3 loop spans 13 amino acids. CDR3 protein: CASSSGGDYGYTF. CDR3 nucleotide sequence: TGTGCCAGCAGCTCCGGGGGAGACTATGGCTACACCTTC. Full variable domain (missing parts from reference TRBV5-4 and TRBJ1-2): ETGVTQSPTHLIKTRGQQVTLRCSSQSGHNTVSWYQQALGQGPQFIFQYYREEENGRGNFPPRFSGLQFPNYSSELNVNALELDDSALYLCASSSGGDYGYTFGSGTRLTVV.

This clonotype was counted only a few times. J is TRBJ1-6 and V is TRBV20-1, with 7 bases aligning to TRBD1. This CDR3 spans 17 amino acids. Per the germline V gene, CDR1 is DFQATT and CDR2 is SNEGSKA (reference sequence). Trimming at V came to 0 bases and at J to 0 bases, leaving 5 bases not matched to a gene. The CDR3 DNA follows: TGCAGTGCTAGAGATCCGACAGGGAGCTCCTATAATTCACCCCTCCACTTT. This gives the protein CSARDPTGSSYNSPLHF.